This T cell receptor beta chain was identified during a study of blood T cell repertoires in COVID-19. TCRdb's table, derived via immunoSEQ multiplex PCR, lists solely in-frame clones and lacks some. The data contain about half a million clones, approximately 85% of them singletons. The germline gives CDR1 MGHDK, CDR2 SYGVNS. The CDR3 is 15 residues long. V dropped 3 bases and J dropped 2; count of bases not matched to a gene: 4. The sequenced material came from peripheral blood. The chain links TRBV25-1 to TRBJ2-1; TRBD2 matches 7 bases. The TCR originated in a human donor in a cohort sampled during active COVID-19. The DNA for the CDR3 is TGTGCCAGCAGTGATTCTAGCGGACCCTACAATGAGCAGTTCTTC. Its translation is CASSDSSGPYNEQFF.